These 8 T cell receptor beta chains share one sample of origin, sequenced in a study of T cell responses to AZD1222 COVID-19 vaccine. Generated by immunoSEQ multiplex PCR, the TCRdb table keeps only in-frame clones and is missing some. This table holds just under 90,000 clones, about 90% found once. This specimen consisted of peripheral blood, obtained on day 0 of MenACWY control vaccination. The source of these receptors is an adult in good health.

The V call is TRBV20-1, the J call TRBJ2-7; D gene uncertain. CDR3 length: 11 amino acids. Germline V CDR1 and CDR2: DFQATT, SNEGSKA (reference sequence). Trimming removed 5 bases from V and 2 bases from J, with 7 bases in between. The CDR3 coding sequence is TGCAGTGCTCGTGGACCCTACGAGCAGTACTTC. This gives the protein CSARGPYEQYF.

Here the CDR3 reads CASSSGTSGGLRETQYF. DNA for the CDR3: TGTGCCAGCAGCTCCGGGACTAGCGGGGGCTTGAGAGAGACCCAGTACTTC. This chain connects TRBV7-2 to TRBJ2-5; TRBD2 aligns across 14 bases. Germline V lookup: CDR1 SGHTA, CDR2 FQGNSA. This CDR3 region has 17 residues. The V and J ends lost 4 bases and 4 bases, in that order; junction bases with no gene match: 8.

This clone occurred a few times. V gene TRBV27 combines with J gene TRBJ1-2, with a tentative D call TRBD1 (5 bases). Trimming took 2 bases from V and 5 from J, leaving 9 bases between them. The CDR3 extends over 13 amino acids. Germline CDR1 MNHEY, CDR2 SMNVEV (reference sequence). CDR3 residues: CASSLVGGYGYTF. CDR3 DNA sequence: TGTGCCAGCAGTTTAGTTGGGGGGTATGGCTACACCTTC.

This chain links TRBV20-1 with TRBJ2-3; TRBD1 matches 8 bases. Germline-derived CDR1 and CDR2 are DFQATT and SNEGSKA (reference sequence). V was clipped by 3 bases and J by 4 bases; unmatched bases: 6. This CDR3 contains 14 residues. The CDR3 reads CSASTRGLADTQYF. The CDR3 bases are TGCAGTGCTAGTACCAGGGGGCTCGCAGATACGCAGTATTTT.

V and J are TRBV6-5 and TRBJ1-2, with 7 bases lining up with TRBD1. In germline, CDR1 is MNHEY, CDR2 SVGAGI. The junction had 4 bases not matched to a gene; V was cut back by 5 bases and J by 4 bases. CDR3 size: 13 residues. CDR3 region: CASSPTGPYGYTF. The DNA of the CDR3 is TGTGCCAGCAGTCCGACAGGGCCCTATGGCTACACCTTC.

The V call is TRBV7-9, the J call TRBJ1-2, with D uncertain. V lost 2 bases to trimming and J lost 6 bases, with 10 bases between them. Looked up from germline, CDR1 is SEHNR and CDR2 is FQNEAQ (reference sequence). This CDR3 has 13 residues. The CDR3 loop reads CASSLRNPDGYTF. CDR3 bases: TGTGCCAGCAGCTTACGGAACCCGGATGGCTACACCTTC.

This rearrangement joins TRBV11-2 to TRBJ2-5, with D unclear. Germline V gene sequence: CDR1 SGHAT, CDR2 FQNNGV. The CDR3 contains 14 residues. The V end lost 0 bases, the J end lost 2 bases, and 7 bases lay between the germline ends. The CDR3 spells CASSLDWQQETQYF. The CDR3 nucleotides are TGTGCCAGCAGCTTAGATTGGCAGCAAGAGACCCAGTACTTC.

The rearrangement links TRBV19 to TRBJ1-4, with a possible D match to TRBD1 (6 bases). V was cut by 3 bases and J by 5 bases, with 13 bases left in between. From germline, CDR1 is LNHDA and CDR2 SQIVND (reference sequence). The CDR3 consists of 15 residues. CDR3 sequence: CASSIGQKPNEKLFF. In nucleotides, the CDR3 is TGTGCCAGTAGTATCGGACAGAAACCAAATGAAAAACTGTTTTTT. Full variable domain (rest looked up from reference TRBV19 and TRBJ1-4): DGGITQSPKYLFRKEGQNVTLSCEQNLNHDAMYWYRQDPGQGLRLIYYSQIVNDFQKGDIAEGYSVSREKKESFPLTVTSAQKNPTAFYLCASSIGQKPNEKLFFGSGTQLSVL.